The TCR beta chain described here comes from a study of graft-versus-host responses after intestinal transplantation. As for the study in general: Uniformly, recipients were administered anti-thymocyte globulin induction with subsequent tacrolimus and steroids for two to three years. Study-wide points: After transplant, early declines in HvG clones were associated with peak levels of circulating GvH clones.

Profiling relied on immunoSEQ multiplex PCR, and the TCRdb table lists in-frame clones only, not all of them. The sample contains almost 85,000 clones, 90% to 95% of which appear only once. Turning to this clone: Its antigen is currently unknown.

Germline V CDR1 and CDR2: SGHTA, FQGNSA. The V end lost 2 bases, the J end lost 3 bases, and 11 bases lay between the germline ends. CDR3 length: 14 amino acids. The TCR was taken from a human donor who received an intestinal transplant. The sequencing here drew on unstimulated CD4+ T cells sorted from spleen or lymph node cells, taken before intestinal transplant. The J gene is TRBJ2-7, the V gene TRBV7-2; possibly TRBD2 for D (5 bases). In DNA form, the CDR3 reads TGTGCCAGCAGCTTACGGGCGGGCGACTACGAGCAGTACTTC. Its translation: CASSLRAGDYEQYF.